This TCR beta chain emerged from a study of tumor-infiltrating lymphocytes in oesophageal squamous cell carcinoma. The CDR3 consists of 13 residues. Germline V lookup: CDR1 DFQATT, CDR2 SNEGSKA (reference sequence). TCRdb re-called the PCR reads with MiXCR, one entry per CDR3 protein. In the table there are some 16,000 distinct CDR3 sequences, around half of which are singletons. The sequenced sample was esophageal tumor tissue. The origin of this receptor is a male donor with esophageal squamous cell carcinoma. The chain links TRBV20-1 to TRBJ2-5; a weak D match, TRBD2 (5 bases). Near its end, the DNA agrees better with TRBJ2-1, so the J call may be wrong. The DNA for the CDR3 is TGCAGTGCTAGAGTATCGGGATACAATGAGCAGTTCTTC. It encodes CSARVSGYNEQFF.